These 4 T cell receptor beta chains came from one sample sequenced in a study of blood T cell repertoires in COVID-19. Assay: immunoSEQ multiplex PCR; the TCRdb copy retains only in-frame clones and omits some. The sample holds roughly 130,000 clones, roughly 83% seen once. Sequencing input: peripheral blood. The receptor set was obtained from a woman under 40 who had recovered from COVID-19.

CDR3 coding DNA: TGTGCCAGTAGTATTGCGGGCTACGAGCAGTACTTC. The encoded protein is CASSIAGYEQYF. The chain employs TRBV19 and TRBJ2-7; tentative D call: TRBD2 (5 bases). Germline assignment: CDR1 LNHDA and CDR2 SQIVND (reference sequence). CDR3 length equals 12 residues. The V end was cut by 3 bases, the J end by 3 bases, with 6 bases between.

To note about this clone: A read error may account for a junction end that differs from germline. V is TRBV6-1 and J is TRBJ2-1; the D gene is possibly TRBD2 (5 bases). This CDR3 has 15 residues. CDR1 is MNHNS and CDR2 is SASEGT in the germline V gene. CDR3 in amino acids: CASSQAASSYNEQFF. CDR3 sequence (DNA): TGTGCCAGCAGTCAAGCGGCCAGCTCCTACAATGAGCAGTTCTTC.

The J gene is TRBJ2-1, the V gene TRBV19; D may be TRBD1 (5 bases). CDR1 and CDR2 (germline): LNHDA, SQIVND (reference sequence). Between the trimmed V and J ends, which lost 3 bases and 4 bases, there was a span of 19 bases. This CDR3 has 17 residues. This CDR3 is CASSISQIGAIYNEQFF. In DNA, the CDR3 is TGTGCCAGTAGTATTTCGCAGATTGGGGCCATTTACAATGAGCAGTTCTTC.

The chain carries TRBV6-1 and TRBJ2-7, with a tentative D call TRBD1 (6 bases). This CDR3 is 15 amino acids long. V lost 3 bases, J lost 2 bases, and 14 bases lay in between. In germline, CDR1 is MNHNS, CDR2 SASEGT. The CDR3 region has the DNA TGTGCCAGCAGTGATATCGTCTGGGACACCTACGAGCAGTACTTC. Amino acids: CASSDIVWDTYEQYF.